A single sample gave rise to the 29 T cell receptor beta chains below, sequenced in a study of blood T cells in healthy people across ages (dated by TCRdb to about 2015). Libraries came from 5' RACE. TCRdb names Illumina HiSeq 2500 as the instrument used. The second PCR ran for about 7 to 11 cycles and used a J-beta primer mix along with a sample-barcoded 5' primer. TCRdb ran its own pipeline on the public reads, namely fastp trimming at Q25 and MiXCR clone calling, and kept in-frame beta chains. Rows are combined by CDR3 protein, so each entry shows the most common genes and DNA. The sample table records some 1.6 million distinct CDR3 sequences; almost 35% of these occur just once. Jointly, the top ten make up around 10% of the sample. The sequencing sample was made of blood. The receptors stem from a woman aged 25 to 39 in good health.

This clonotype has a count of ten or more. The V call is TRBV5-1, the J call TRBJ2-1, with TRBD2 matching over 8 bases. The CDR3 extends over 14 amino acids. V trimming: 2 bases; J trimming: 5 bases; junction bases outside the gene matches: 3. CDR1 is SGHRS and CDR2 is YFSETQ in the germline V gene. Here the CDR3 reads CASSLAGENNEQFF. The CDR3 DNA sequence: TGCGCCAGCAGCTTAGCGGGGGAGAACAATGAGCAGTTCTTC.

This clonotype has more than one count but fewer than ten. The chain links TRBV4-1 to TRBJ1-1; 10 bases are shared with TRBD1. The ends lost 4 bases at V and 10 bases at J; junction bases unmatched: 6. Germline V gene data show CDR1 as MGHRA and CDR2 as YSYEKL. The CDR3 has 13 amino acids. In DNA form, the CDR3 reads TGCGCCAGCAGCCTGAGGACAGGGGGTTTAGCTTTCTTT. Its protein is CASSLRTGGLAFF.

This sequence joins TRBV27 and TRBJ2-1; tentatively, D is TRBD2 (6 bases). Germline V gives CDR1 MNHEY, CDR2 SMNVEV (reference sequence). The CDR3 totals 15 residues. The germline V and J ends were trimmed by 6 bases and 3 bases, with 15 bases remaining between them. For the CDR3, the DNA is TGTGCCAGCAGGGTGACCGGGACTGTCTACAATGAGCAGTTCTTC. It specifies CASRVTGTVYNEQFF.

The J gene is TRBJ2-1, the V gene TRBV6-6; 10 bases fit TRBD2. CDR3 length equals 17 residues. In germline, CDR1 is MNHNY, CDR2 SVGAGI (reference sequence). V lost 0 bases to trimming and J lost 6 bases; unmatched junction nucleotides: 8. The CDR3, as DNA: TGTGCCAGCAGTTACTCGGTTAGCGGGGGGTCGGGCAATGAGCAGTTCTTC. It yields the protein CASSYSVSGGSGNEQFF.

This clonotype was recorded a few times. The chain couples TRBV29-1 to TRBJ1-2, with 8 bases fitting TRBD1. This CDR3 is 15 amino acids long. Trimming removed 3 bases from V and 3 bases from J; junction bases left unmatched: 9. Germline lookup yields CDR1 SQVTM and CDR2 ANQGSEA. In DNA form, the CDR3 reads TGCAGCGTTGACAGGGGGCGACCTTATGACTATGGCTACACCTTC. It yields the protein CSVDRGRPYDYGYTF.

This clonotype was seen more than once but under ten times. The gene calls are TRBV4-1 and TRBJ2-5, with 7 bases that match TRBD1. Per the germline V gene, CDR1 is MGHRA and CDR2 is YSYEKL. The CDR3 covers 15 residues. V gave up 2 bases and J gave up 3 bases; unmatched junction bases: 6. The CDR3 DNA reads TGCGCCAGCAGCCAACCCGGGACAGAAAAAGAGACCCAGTACTTC. It codes for CASSQPGTEKETQYF.

The table lists this clonotype with a few counts. The chain has TRBV7-8 and TRBJ2-5; 9 nucleotides line up with TRBD2. CDR3 length equals 15 residues. Germline CDR1 is SGHVS and CDR2 is FQNEAQ. J was trimmed by 5 bases and V by 5 bases; bases with no gene match: 9. Here the CDR3 DNA reads TGTGCCAGCAGCCCCGAGCGGGGGGTGGACGAGACCCAGTACTTC. Its translation is CASSPERGVDETQYF.

This clonotype was observed a few times. This chain uses TRBV4-1 with TRBJ2-1, with 9 bases lining up with TRBD2. The CDR3 loop spans 17 amino acids. Losses at the gene ends were 0 bases for V and 2 bases for J; bases not matched to a gene: 5. Per the germline V gene, CDR1 is MGHRA and CDR2 is YSYEKL. As DNA, the CDR3 is TGCGCCAGCAGCCAAGAGGGTGCGGGGGGGCCCTACAATGAGCAGTTCTTC. Residues: CASSQEGAGGPYNEQFF.

This chain connects TRBV20-1 to TRBJ2-3, with D unclear. The CDR3 contains 13 residues. The V end lost 4 bases, the J end lost 2 bases, and 10 bases lay between the germline ends. The germline gives CDR1 DFQATT, CDR2 SNEGSKA (reference sequence). The CDR3 nucleotides read TGCAGTGCTAAAGGGCGGCTCACAGATACGCAGTATTTT. It encodes CSAKGRLTDTQYF.

The chain employs TRBV2 and TRBJ1-2; 8 bases are shared with TRBD1. The CDR3 totals 16 residues. From germline, CDR1 is SNHLY and CDR2 FYNNEI. Unmatched junction bases numbered 14, after V lost 3 bases and J lost 8 bases. CDR3 bases: TGTGCCAGCAGTGACCCGGGGACAGGCCCTAAGTGGGGCTACACCTTC. Its protein is CASSDPGTGPKWGYTF.

In its sample, this clonotype was seen a few times. The rearrangement links TRBV20-1 to TRBJ2-5; tentative D call: TRBD2 (5 bases). V lost 3 bases and J 1 base, leaving 18 bases between the germline ends. The germline V gene has CDR1 DFQATT and CDR2 SNEGSKA (reference sequence). This CDR3 is built from 16 residues. CDR3 region: CSARDWVEKPQETQYF. Here the CDR3 DNA reads TGCAGTGCTAGGGACTGGGTCGAAAAGCCCCAAGAGACCCAGTACTTC.

The chain joins TRBV28 to TRBJ2-7, with 9 bases that match TRBD1. The germline gives CDR1 MDHEN, CDR2 SYDVKM. The CDR3 is 21 residues long. Unmatched junction bases numbered 22, after V lost 4 bases and J lost 0 bases. CDR3 sequence reads: CASSSPSAVSSGTGNSYEQYF. The CDR3 DNA reads TGTGCCAGCAGTTCTCCTTCAGCCGTGTCGAGTGGGACAGGGAACTCCTACGAGCAGTACTTC.

The gene calls are TRBV2 and TRBJ1-2; D is uncertain. CDR3 length equals 12 residues. CDR1 is SNHLY and CDR2 is FYNNEI in the germline V gene. V was cut by 3 bases and J by 3 bases, with 5 bases left in between. CDR3 DNA: TGTGCCAGCAGTGACCTGTACTATGGCTACACCTTC. Its protein is CASSDLYYGYTF. Drawing the rest from reference TRBV2 and TRBJ1-2, the complete variable domain is EPEVTQTPSHQVTQMGQEVILRCVPISNHLYFYWYRQILGQKVEFLVSFYNNEISEKSEIFDDQFSVERPDGSNFTLKIRSTKLEDSAMYFCASSDLYYGYTFGSGTRLTVV.

The J gene is TRBJ2-1, the V gene TRBV19; 8 bases are a match to TRBD2. The CDR3 length is 13 residues. Looked up from germline, CDR1 is LNHDA and CDR2 is SQIVND (reference sequence). With 1 base clipped from V and 8 bases from J, the junction kept 1 base outside the gene matches. CDR3 DNA: TGTGCCAGTAGTATAGGAGCGGGGGATGAGCAGTTCTTC. Translating it yields CASSIGAGDEQFF.

The chain combines TRBV19 with TRBJ1-6; TRBD1 matches 7 bases. V dropped 4 bases and J dropped 7; count of bases not matched to a gene: 4. The CDR3 runs to 14 residues. Germline CDR1 and CDR2: LNHDA and SQIVND (reference sequence). The DNA of the CDR3 is TGTGCCAGTAGTACTGGACAGGTCAATTCACCCCTCCACTTT. Its protein is CASSTGQVNSPLHF.

The rearrangement joins TRBV3-1 to TRBJ1-1; D gene unclear. Trimming shortened V by 0 bases and J by 0 bases, and 8 bases separated the two germline ends. This CDR3 is built from 15 residues. CDR1 is LGHDT, CDR2 YNNKEL, per germline (reference sequence). CDR3 in amino acids: CASSQDGQLNTEAFF. CDR3 in DNA: TGTGCCAGCAGCCAAGATGGGCAGTTGAACACTGAAGCTTTCTTT.

The genes are TRBV20-1 and TRBJ2-7; possibly TRBD2 for D (6 bases). The CDR3 covers 13 residues. V was shortened by 3 bases and J by 5 bases, with 14 bases between the two germline ends. CDR1 and CDR2 (germline): DFQATT, SNEGSKA (reference sequence). The chain's CDR3 is CSASEAGRNEQYF. CDR3 DNA: TGCAGTGCTAGTGAGGCGGGAAGGAACGAGCAGTACTTC.

In nucleotides, the CDR3 is TGTGCCGGCAACTTAGCGCGGACAGCCTACGAGCAGTACTTC. Its protein product is CAGNLARTAYEQYF. The V and J genes are TRBV7-8 and TRBJ2-4; D perhaps matches TRBD1 (6 bases). The better agreement between TRBJ2-7 and the DNA end casts doubt on the J call. The CDR3 runs to 14 residues. The germline V gene encodes CDR1 SGHVS and CDR2 FQNEAQ.

This clonotype was counted a few times. The chain links TRBV9 to TRBJ2-2; no clear D gene. CDR1 is SGDLS and CDR2 is YYNGEE in the germline V gene. V was clipped by 3 bases and J by 5 bases, with 14 bases between them. This CDR3 contains 15 residues. The CDR3 DNA reads as TGTGCCAGCAGCGCTGACCCTCATTTAACCGGGGAGCTGTTTTTT. Residues: CASSADPHLTGELFF.

A note on this clonotype: A much larger clone is a single base away; this may be a read error. J is TRBJ2-3 and V is TRBV7-3, with a possible D match to TRBD1 (6 bases). The germline CDR1 and CDR2 sequences are SGHTA and FQGTGA. The V end lost 1 base, the J end lost 3 bases, and 11 bases lay between the germline ends. The length of the CDR3 is 15 residues. Here the CDR3 reads CASSLRVQGTDTQYF. The DNA for the CDR3 is TGTGCCAGCAGCTTAAGGGTACAGGGTACAGATACGCAGTATTTT.

V gene TRBV5-1 combines with J gene TRBJ2-3, with D possibly matching TRBD1 (7 bases). The CDR3 sequence is 18 residues long. With 1 base removed from V and 0 bases from J, the gap between germline ends came to 18 bases. CDR1 is SGHRS, CDR2 YFSETQ, per germline. DNA of the CDR3: TGCGCCAGCAGCTTGAAGGCAGGGGGAGGACTGAGCACAGATACGCAGTATTTT. This encodes CASSLKAGGGLSTDTQYF.

This clonotype has just a few counts. The V gene is TRBV20-1, the J gene TRBJ2-7; 8 bases fit TRBD2. This CDR3 has 16 amino acids. From germline, CDR1 is DFQATT and CDR2 SNEGSKA (reference sequence). Germline trimming cut 1 base from V and 2 bases from J; bases unmatched to any gene: 10. CDR3 loop: CSARARERETTYEQYF. The CDR3 nucleotides read TGCAGTGCTAGAGCCAGAGAGCGGGAGACCACCTACGAGCAGTACTTC.

This chain links TRBV29-1 with TRBJ1-2, with a possible D match to TRBD1 (6 bases). V was shortened by 8 bases and J by 2 bases, with 18 bases between the two germline ends. The CDR3 runs 14 residues. Germline lookup yields CDR1 SQVTM and CDR2 ANQGSEA. In nucleotides, the CDR3 is TGCAGCTATTGGGAGTCAGGGGTAAACTATGGCTACACCTTC. Translated, it gives CSYWESGVNYGYTF.

The sample holds a few counts of this clonotype. Just one base apart from a much larger clone, this may be a read error. V is TRBV3-1 and J is TRBJ2-5; tentatively, D is TRBD1 (7 bases). Per germline, CDR1 LGHDT and CDR2 YNNKEL (reference sequence). This CDR3 is built from 14 residues. Trimming shortened V by 5 bases and J by 9 bases, and 19 bases separated the two germline ends. Here the CDR3 DNA reads TGTGCCAGCAGCGGGCAGGGGGGTTTGGAGGCCCAGTACTTC. Amino acids: CASSGQGGLEAQYF.

Only a few counts were recorded for this clonotype. Relative to the germline gene, one junction end is altered; a read error may explain this. The chain recombines TRBV6-1 with TRBJ2-7; D is unclear. The CDR3 is 15 residues long. Germline CDR1 is MNHNS and CDR2 is SASEGT. CDR3 DNA sequence: TGTGCCAGCAGTGAAGCAGAATACCTCTCCCACGAGCAGTACTTC. Residues: CASSEAEYLSHEQYF.

The chain uses TRBV25-1 and TRBJ2-5, with D possibly TRBD1 on 5 matching bases. Trimming took 1 base from V and 2 from J, leaving 8 bases between them. This CDR3 has 14 residues. CDR1 is MGHDK and CDR2 is SYGVNS in the germline V gene. CDR3 DNA: TGTGCCAGCAGTGAATTGGACAAACAAGAGACCCAGTACTTC. Its translation is CASSELDKQETQYF. The full variable domain, with the rest looked up from reference TRBV25-1 and TRBJ2-5, is EADIYQTPRYLVIGTGKKITLECSQTMGHDKMYWYQQDPGMELHLIHYSYGVNSTEKGDLSSESTVSRIRTEHFPLTLESARPSHTSQYLCASSELDKQETQYFGPGTRLLVL.

The rearrangement uses TRBV5-1 and TRBJ1-2; TRBD1 matches at 8 bases. The germline gives CDR1 SGHRS, CDR2 YFSETQ. V lost 1 base, J lost 8 bases, and 7 bases stayed unmatched. This CDR3 spans 14 amino acids. The CDR3 nucleotides read TGCGCCAGCAGCTTGATGCAGGGGGCGAAAGGCTACACCTTC. It is translated as CASSLMQGAKGYTF.

This chain connects TRBV28 to TRBJ2-1; 8 bases match TRBD1. This CDR3 is built from 16 residues. V shed 2 bases and J 2 bases; nucleotides not matched to a gene: 5. Germline V CDR1 and CDR2: MDHEN, SYDVKM. The CDR3 sequence: CASSLSWGQAYNEQFF. The CDR3 DNA reads as TGTGCCAGCAGTTTAAGCTGGGGACAGGCCTACAATGAGCAGTTCTTC.

The chain couples TRBV12-3 or TRBV12-4 to TRBJ2-3; TRBD1 matches 11 bases. The CDR3 runs 15 residues. Unmatched junction bases numbered 13, after V lost 6 bases and J lost 11 bases. The CDR3 sequence is CASRGDRGTPDVQYF. CDR3 nucleotides: TGTGCCAGCAGAGGGGACAGGGGGACTCCAGATGTGCAGTATTTT.